A single sample gave rise to the 15 T cell receptor beta chains below, sequenced in a study of CD8 T cells in ankylosing spondylitis. General study points: Among TCR beta sequences, a motif of eight highly homologous variants appeared characteristic of ankylosing spondylitis blood.

TCRdb re-derived calls from the 5' RACE reads in MiXCR, one entry per CDR3 protein. The table records 750,000 to 850,000 distinct CDR3 sequences, 10% to 15% of them present only once. No cognate antigen is known for these TCRs. What was sequenced was blood, either unsorted or a sorted T cell fraction (not recorded which). The receptors were sampled from a male donor with ankylosing spondylitis.

This clonotype appeared many times. The chain couples TRBV20-1 to TRBJ2-7; tentative D call: TRBD2 (6 bases). The germline CDR1 and CDR2 sequences are DFQATT and SNEGSKA (reference sequence). Trimming stripped 6 bases from V and 1 base from J, with 19 bases between. The CDR3 is 15 amino acids. The CDR3 here is CSAHLLALKSYEQYF. Written as DNA, the CDR3 is TGCAGTGCCCACCTTCTAGCGTTGAAGTCCTACGAGCAGTACTTC.

The chain is built from TRBV2 and TRBJ2-3; 7 nucleotides match TRBD1. CDR1 is SNHLY and CDR2 is FYNNEI in the germline V gene. The CDR3 spans 14 residues. With V trimmed by 9 bases and J by 0 bases, 6 bases remained unmatched. CDR3 nucleotides: TGTGCCAGTCTCGACAGGGCTAGCACAGATACGCAGTATTTT. Its protein product is CASLDRASTDTQYF.

This clonotype came up a few times. The chain combines TRBV5-5 with TRBJ1-2; D is unresolved. Trimming took off 2 bases at V and 9 bases at J, with 17 bases between the two ends. Germline V lookup: CDR1 SGHKS, CDR2 YYEKEE (reference sequence). This CDR3 region has 14 residues. The CDR3 protein is CASSLIAGPSSYTF. CDR3 bases: TGTGCCAGCAGCTTAATTGCGGGTCCCTCGAGCTACACCTTC.

This clonotype appeared a few times. This sequence joins TRBV5-1 and TRBJ2-7; 11 positions agree with TRBD2. The V and J ends lost 0 bases and 6 bases, in that order; junction bases with no gene match: 8. The germline gives CDR1 SGHRS, CDR2 YFSETQ. This CDR3 comprises 16 residues. This CDR3 reads CASSLAELAGVGEQYF. The CDR3 DNA follows: TGCGCCAGCAGCTTGGCAGAACTAGCGGGAGTAGGCGAGCAGTACTTC.

This clonotype was detected only a few times. The chain combines TRBV15 with TRBJ1-6; no reliable D call. The CDR3 contains 14 residues. V dropped 0 bases and J dropped 10 bases, with 10 bases sitting between them. Germline CDR1 LNHNV, CDR2 YYDKDF (reference sequence). The CDR3 bases are TGTGCCACCAGCAGAGATAAAGACGGCTCACCCCTCCACTTT. It specifies CATSRDKDGSPLHF.

The rearrangement uses TRBV10-3 and TRBJ1-6, with 7 bases lining up with TRBD1. This CDR3 is 14 amino acids long. The J segment lost 7 bases and the V segment lost 5 bases, leaving 5 bases of the junction unmatched. CDR1 is ENHRY, CDR2 SYGVKD, per germline. The CDR3 loop reads CAISLTGTNSPLHF. CDR3 in DNA: TGTGCCATCAGTTTGACAGGGACCAATTCACCCCTCCACTTT.

The chain is built from TRBV6-2 or TRBV6-3 and TRBJ2-5; the D gene is possibly TRBD1 (7 bases). V lost 4 bases and J lost 5, with 17 bases in between. CDR1 and CDR2 (germline): MNHEY, SVGEGT. The CDR3 runs 15 residues. In DNA form, the CDR3 reads TGTGCCAGCAGTTCTCCATTGACAGGGAGGGAGACCCAGTACTTC. This translates into CASSSPLTGRETQYF.

This clonotype was seen at least ten times. The chain couples TRBV4-3 to TRBJ2-3; no clear D gene. Trimming removed 0 bases at V and 0 bases at J, with 13 bases between. CDR3 length: 17 amino acids. Looked up from germline, CDR1 is LGHNA and CDR2 is YSLEER. CDR3 protein: CASSQDASVVSTDTQYF. The CDR3 bases are TGCGCCAGCAGCCAAGATGCATCTGTTGTGAGCACAGATACGCAGTATTTT.

The gene calls are TRBV4-2 and TRBJ2-3; 8 bases are a match to TRBD2. V trimming: 4 bases; J trimming: 4 bases; junction bases outside the gene matches: 7. This CDR3 has 15 amino acids. The germline gives CDR1 LGHNA, CDR2 YNFKEQ. CDR3 in amino acids: CASSLWSGSADTQYF. The CDR3 nucleotides are TGTGCCAGCAGCCTCTGGAGCGGGAGTGCAGATACGCAGTATTTT.

This rearrangement joins TRBV4-1 to TRBJ2-1, with D maybe TRBD2 (6 bases). Germline V gene data show CDR1 as MGHRA and CDR2 as YSYEKL. The CDR3 contains 13 residues. V lost 0 bases and J lost 15, with 15 bases in between. The CDR3 nucleotides are TGCGCCAGCAGCCAAGATAGAGGGACTCGCCGGTTCTTC. Translated: CASSQDRGTRRFF.

In its sample, this clonotype was seen a few times. The rearrangement links TRBV29-1 to TRBJ2-5, with D perhaps TRBD1 (6 bases). Per the germline V gene, CDR1 is SQVTM and CDR2 is ANQGSEA. The CDR3 sequence is 13 residues long. The V gene lost 7 bases and the J gene lost 1 base, with 13 bases spanning the gap. The CDR3 sequence is CSAPGTTQETQYF. In DNA form, the CDR3 reads TGCAGCGCGCCGGGGACAACCCAAGAGACCCAGTACTTC.

The V call is TRBV4-2, the J call TRBJ2-7; possibly TRBD1 for D (6 bases). Trimming removed 0 bases from V and 1 base from J, with 10 bases in between. The CDR3 consists of 15 residues. CDR1 and CDR2 (germline): LGHNA, YNFKEQ. The CDR3 here is CASSQERQVSYEQYF. In DNA, the CDR3 is TGTGCCAGCAGCCAAGAAAGACAGGTTTCCTACGAGCAGTACTTC.

The sample holds a few counts of this clonotype. The chain uses TRBV6-1 and TRBJ2-1, with 12 bases fitting TRBD2. V gave up 5 bases and J gave up 7 bases; unmatched junction bases: 12. Germline V CDR1 and CDR2: MNHNS, SASEGT. The CDR3 length is 17 residues. CDR3: CASSTRTSGVGANEQFF. Here the CDR3 DNA reads TGTGCCAGCAGTACCCGGACTAGCGGGGTGGGGGCGAATGAGCAGTTCTTC.

This clonotype was seen ten or more times. The chain's CDR3 is CSARLAGVLTDTQYF. The CDR3 DNA follows: TGCAGTGCTAGACTAGCGGGGGTACTCACAGATACGCAGTATTTT. The chain has TRBV20-1 and TRBJ2-3; the match to TRBD2 covers 10 bases. The CDR3 length is 15 residues. Trimming at V came to 2 bases and at J to 2 bases, leaving 4 bases not matched to a gene. Germline V CDR1 and CDR2: DFQATT, SNEGSKA (reference sequence).

Only a few counts were recorded for this clonotype. The chain is built from TRBV20-1 and TRBJ2-2; D unclear. The CDR3 is 15 amino acids. Trimming removed 1 base at V and 2 bases at J, with 11 bases between. Germline V gene data show CDR1 as DFQATT and CDR2 as SNEGSKA (reference sequence). Here the CDR3 reads CSARVQTPNTGELFF. The DNA for the CDR3 is TGCAGTGCTAGAGTACAGACCCCTAACACCGGGGAGCTGTTTTTT.